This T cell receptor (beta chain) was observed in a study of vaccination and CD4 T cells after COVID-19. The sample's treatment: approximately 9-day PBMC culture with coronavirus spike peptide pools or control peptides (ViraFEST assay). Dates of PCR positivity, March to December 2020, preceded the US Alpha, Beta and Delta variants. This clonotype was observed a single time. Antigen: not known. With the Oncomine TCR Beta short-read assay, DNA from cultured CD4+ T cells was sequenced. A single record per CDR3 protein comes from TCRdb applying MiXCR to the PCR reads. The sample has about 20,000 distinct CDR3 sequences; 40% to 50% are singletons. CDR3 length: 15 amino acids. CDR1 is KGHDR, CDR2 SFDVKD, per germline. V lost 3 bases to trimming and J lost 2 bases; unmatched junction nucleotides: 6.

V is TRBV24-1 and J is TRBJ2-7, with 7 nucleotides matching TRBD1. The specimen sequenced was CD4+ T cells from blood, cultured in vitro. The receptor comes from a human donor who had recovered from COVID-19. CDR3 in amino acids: CATSDAGDRPYEQYF. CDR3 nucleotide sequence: TGTGCCACCAGTGATGCAGGGGACAGACCCTACGAGCAGTACTTC.